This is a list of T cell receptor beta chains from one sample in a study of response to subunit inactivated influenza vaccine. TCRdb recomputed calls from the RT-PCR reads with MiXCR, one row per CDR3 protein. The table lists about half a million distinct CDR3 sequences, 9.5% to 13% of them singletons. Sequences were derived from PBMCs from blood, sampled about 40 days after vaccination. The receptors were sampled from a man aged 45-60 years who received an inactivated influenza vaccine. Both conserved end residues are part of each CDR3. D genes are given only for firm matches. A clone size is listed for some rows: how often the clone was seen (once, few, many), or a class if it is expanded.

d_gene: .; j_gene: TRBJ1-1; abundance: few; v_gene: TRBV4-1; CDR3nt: TGCGCCAGCAGCCAAGATGGAGGGGGGGGGACTGAAGCTTTCTTT; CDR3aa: CASSQDGGGGTEAFF
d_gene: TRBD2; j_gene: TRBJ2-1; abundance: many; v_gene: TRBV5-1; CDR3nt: TGCGCCAGCAGCCAGGGACTAGCGGGGGGAAGTGAGCAGTTCTTC; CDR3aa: CASSQGLAGGSEQFF
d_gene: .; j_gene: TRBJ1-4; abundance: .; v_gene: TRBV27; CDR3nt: TGTGCCAGCAGTTTAGGGCGGAATCATGAAAAACTGTTTTTT; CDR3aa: CASSLGRNHEKLFF
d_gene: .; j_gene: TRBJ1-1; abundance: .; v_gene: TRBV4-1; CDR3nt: TGCGCCAGCAGCCAAGATAGGTTCTCTGGAGCTTTCTTT; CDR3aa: CASSQDRFSGAFF
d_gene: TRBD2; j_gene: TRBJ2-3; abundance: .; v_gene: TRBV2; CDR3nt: TGTGCCAGCAGACTAGCGGACACAGATACGCAGTATTTT; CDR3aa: CASRLADTDTQYF
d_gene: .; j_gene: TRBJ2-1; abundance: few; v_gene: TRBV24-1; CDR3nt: TGTGCCACCAGTGATTTGAACTGGACTCGGGGGTACAATGAGCAGTTCTTC; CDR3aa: CATSDLNWTRGYNEQFF
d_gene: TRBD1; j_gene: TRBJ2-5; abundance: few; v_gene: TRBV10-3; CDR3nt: TGTGCCATCAGTGAGTCGACCGCAGGGGGCGGAGAGACCCAGTACTTC; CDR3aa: CAISESTAGGGETQYF
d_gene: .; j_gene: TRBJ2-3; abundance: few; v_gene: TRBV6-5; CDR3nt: TGTGCCAGCAGTTACGCGGGCAGTGCCCGCACAGATACGCAGTATTTT; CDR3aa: CASSYAGSARTDTQYF
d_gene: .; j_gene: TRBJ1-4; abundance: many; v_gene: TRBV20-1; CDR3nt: TGCAGTGCTTATGACAGGCGGGGGGAAAAACTGTTTTTT; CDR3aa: CSAYDRRGEKLFF
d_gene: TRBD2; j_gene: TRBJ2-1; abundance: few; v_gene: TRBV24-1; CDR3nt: TGTGCCACCAGTGCTGGACTAGCGGGGGGGCGAATCCCCAATGAGCAGTTCTTC; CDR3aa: CATSAGLAGGRIPNEQFF
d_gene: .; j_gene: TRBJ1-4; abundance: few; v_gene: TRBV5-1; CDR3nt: TGCGCCAGCAGCCGTCAGGGTATCGGTGCGAGTAATGAAAAACTGTTTTTT; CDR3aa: CASSRQGIGASNEKLFF
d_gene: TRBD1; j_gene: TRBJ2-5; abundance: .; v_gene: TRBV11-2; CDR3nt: TGTGCCAGCAGCTTCGGGACAGGGGGCGTACAAGAGACCCAGTACTTC; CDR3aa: CASSFGTGGVQETQYF
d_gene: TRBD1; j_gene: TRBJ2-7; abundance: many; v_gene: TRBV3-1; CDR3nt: TGTGCCAGCAGCCAAGGGACAGGTCTCTACGAGCAGTACTTC; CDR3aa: CASSQGTGLYEQYF
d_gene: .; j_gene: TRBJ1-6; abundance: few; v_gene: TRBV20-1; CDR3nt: TGCAGTGCTAGAGAGGGGAATAATTCACCCCTCCACTTT; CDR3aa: CSAREGNNSPLHF
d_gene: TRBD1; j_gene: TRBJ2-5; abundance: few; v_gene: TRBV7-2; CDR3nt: TGTGCCTGTCGGGACAGGGGTTTCGAGACCCAGTACTTC; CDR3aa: CACRDRGFETQYF
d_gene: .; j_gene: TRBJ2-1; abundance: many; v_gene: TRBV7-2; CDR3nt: TGTGCCAGCAGCTTAAACCGGGACAATGAGCAGTTCTTC; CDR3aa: CASSLNRDNEQFF
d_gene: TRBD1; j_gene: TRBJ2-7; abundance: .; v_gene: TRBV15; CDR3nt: TGTGCCACCAGCAGAGTCGGGACAGAGTACGAGCAGTACTTC; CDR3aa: CATSRVGTEYEQYF
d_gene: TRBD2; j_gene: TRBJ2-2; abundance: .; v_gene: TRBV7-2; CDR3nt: TGTGCCAGCAGCTTAGTGGGACTAGTCTACGCCGGGGAGCTGTTTTTT; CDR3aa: CASSLVGLVYAGELFF
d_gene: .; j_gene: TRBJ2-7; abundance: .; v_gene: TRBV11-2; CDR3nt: TGTGCCAGCAGCTTATCCTCCGGGAAGTCCTCTGGGGAGCAGTACTTC; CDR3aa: CASSLSSGKSSGEQYF
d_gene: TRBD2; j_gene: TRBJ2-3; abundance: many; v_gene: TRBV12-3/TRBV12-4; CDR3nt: TGTGCCAGCAGTTTTGATGCGGGAGGGGGCACAGATACGCAGTATTTT; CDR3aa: CASSFDAGGGTDTQYF
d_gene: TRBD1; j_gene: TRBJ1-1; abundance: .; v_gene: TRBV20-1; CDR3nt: TGCAGTGCTAGTAACCAAGGACAGGGAATGAACACTGAAGCTTTCTTT; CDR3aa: CSASNQGQGMNTEAFF
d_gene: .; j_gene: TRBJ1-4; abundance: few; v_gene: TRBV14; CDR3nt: TGTGCCAGCAGCCAAGGAGGCGCAGAAAAACTGTTTTTT; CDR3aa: CASSQGGAEKLFF
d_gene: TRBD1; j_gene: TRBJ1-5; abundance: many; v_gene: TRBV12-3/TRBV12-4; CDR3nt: TGTGCCAGCAGGGGACAGGAGTCTCAGCCCCAGCATTTT; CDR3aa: CASRGQESQPQHF